This T cell receptor beta chain was profiled in a study of blood T cell repertoires in COVID-19. Repertoires were generated with immunoSEQ multiplex PCR, while TCRdb's copy carries only in-frame clones and drops some. Here the sample spans about 170,000 clones, 80% to 85% being singletons. The CDR3 sequence is 14 residues long. Between the trimmed V and J ends, which lost 11 bases and 0 bases, there was a span of 15 bases. Germline V gene data show CDR1 as SNHLY and CDR2 as FYNNEI. This rearrangement joins TRBV2 to TRBJ2-3; weak D call: TRBD2 (6 bases). Specimen: peripheral blood. This TCR was sampled from a human donor with acute or convalescent COVID-19. The donor label of this sample is uncertain. The CDR3 loop is CARRDSRSTDTQYF. In DNA, the CDR3 is TGTGCCCGAAGGGACTCTCGAAGCACAGATACGCAGTATTTT.